This TCR beta chain is from a study of T-cell reconstitution after alpha-beta-depleted transplantation in children. Unique molecular identifiers featured in how the TCRbeta library was prepared. TCRdb itself ran the PCR reads through MiXCR, one entry per CDR3 protein. The table includes approximately 640,000 distinct CDR3 sequences, around a sixth detected once. Deletions cut 10 bases from V and 4 bases from J, with 22 bases between. This CDR3 has 15 residues. This chain connects TRBV12-3 or TRBV12-4 to TRBJ1-1, with a possible D match to TRBD1 (5 bases). The clonotype comes from a human donor who donated a stem cell graft to a child with acute myeloid leukemia. The sequencing used PBMCs from the stem cell graft donor, collected from the stem cell graft. The CDR3 reads CAIFPNSGTVTEAFF. In DNA, the CDR3 is TGTGCCATCTTTCCGAATTCCGGGACGGTCACTGAAGCTTTCTTT.